This TCR beta chain was profiled in a study of T cells after posttransplantation cyclophosphamide (dated by TCRdb to 2016 to 2018). About the full investigation: Using TRB sequencing, the study followed how the T cell repertoire reconstituted after myeloablative bone marrow transplantation in which posttransplantation cyclophosphamide served as GVHD prophylaxis. Samples from some 33 PTCy-treated patients and 16 related bone marrow donors of those patients were subjected to antigen receptor sequencing. Blood from every one of the roughly 30 PTCy patients who had 1-year posttransplant specimens underwent TRB sequencing. In 3 patients, TRB sequencing was also performed on up to about 3 more blood samples taken 2 to 5.2 years after transplant, and in a handful of patients, pretransplant blood was also TRB-sequenced. Because TRA and TRB clonality were tightly correlated in fewer than 10 samples, subsequent TCR analyses were focused on TRB only. Public TRB sequences were queried against a database of over 3,000 sequences associated with responses to pathogens, tumor antigens, self-antigens and alloantigens.

TRB sequencing was run on genomic DNA with either the immunoSEQ assay at survey resolution or the hsTCRB kit. For the original study's pipeline: The immunoSEQ software was used for initial read processing, and the LymphoSeq R package was used for repertoire analyses. Clonality was calculated as 1 minus normalized Shannon entropy, and the Gini coefficient was also calculated for each TRB dataset. Phenotypes of unsorted samples were inferred by mapping TRB sequences from sorted subsets of the recipient or donor onto unsorted samples of the same recipient. TCRdb obtained this table from immuneACCESS and retained in-frame rearrangements with V and J assigned. These tables miss some clones; where compared with another copy, unresolved V genes account for less than half of the shortfall, and the remainder is unexplained. The DNA gave D and trimming, while V, J and clone size come from that table. Listed for this sample are some 38,000 clones, none observed only a single time. The ten most abundant clones make up roughly 2.5% of the sample.

At the junction V is shortened by 4 bases and J by 2 bases, with 9 bases in between. The CDR3, cysteine through phenylalanine, is 15 amino acids long. Just CDR3 DNA is preserved here, 45 bases in frame from base 1. In the germline V gene, CDR1 corresponds to SGHVS and CDR2 to FQNEAQ. This clone occurred many times. Which antigen it targets is not known. Base qualities were left out, and no much larger clone turns up one base away. Here is what the overall study found, with its caveats: The TRB repertoires of T cells infiltrating skin or GI tract showed only limited overlap with the TRB repertoires of T cells in blood. Across under 50 patients, recipient CMV seropositivity and CMV reactivation were highly associated with TRB clonality; PTCy diversity was similar to CNI/methotrexate controls. Donor-recipient similarity was low at 1-2 months but increased during the first year, and donor CD8+ memory clones often dominated later blood repertoires.

Peripheral blood samples were provided by related bone marrow donors on the day of marrow donation. Peripheral blood and bone marrow mononuclear cells were isolated by Ficoll-Hypaque density centrifugation and cryopreserved. The sequence was collected from a man aged 45 to 65 in good health, CMV-negative, and a related stem cell transplant donor. The specimen sequenced was PBMCs. The chain was built from TRBV7-8 and TRBJ1-6; a tentative D call is TRBD1 (5 bases match). The DNA sequence follows: TGTGCCAGCAGCTCCTCGACAGCCTATAATTCACCCCTCCACTTT. This yields the protein CASSSSTAYNSPLHF.